The clone carrying this T cell receptor (beta chain) was seen more than once but under ten times. Its specificity is not known. This specimen comes from a study of T cell responses to AZD1222 COVID-19 vaccine. Libraries were prepared by immunoSEQ multiplex PCR; TCRdb keeps only in-frame clonotypes and omits some of them. The sample yields 150,000 to 200,000 clones, 85% to 90% seen once. Whole-study findings and limits: The study sampled repertoires only after the peak T cell response.

The germline V gene has CDR1 SNHLY and CDR2 FYNNEI. The CDR3 covers 12 residues. Trimming shortened V by 7 bases and J by 7 bases, and 14 bases separated the two germline ends. The source was peripheral blood, collected on day 0 of AZD1222 vaccination. This sequence was found in an adult in good health. This chain uses TRBV2 with TRBJ2-7; D gene ambiguous. The CDR3 region is CASNRWSREQYF. In nucleotides, the CDR3 is TGTGCCAGCAATAGATGGTCGCGGGAGCAGTACTTC.